The present T cell receptor beta chain was sequenced within a study of T cell repertoires in cytomegalovirus infection. Between the trimmed V and J ends, which lost 0 bases and 2 bases, there was a span of 9 bases. CDR3 length: 14 amino acids. From germline, CDR1 is SGDLS and CDR2 YYNGEE. TCRdb re-derived calls from the reads in MiXCR, one entry per CDR3 protein. There are about 160,000 distinct CDR3 sequences in the sample; under 20% occur only once, and 15% to 20% lies in the top ten. The sequenced material came from CD8+ T cells from PBMCs. The gene calls are TRBV9 and TRBJ2-7; D is possibly TRBD2 (6 bases). The clonotype originates from a human donor in good health (CMV status not recorded). Some clones in this sample may be carry-over from other donors' samples. The CDR3 coding sequence is TGTGCCAGCAGCGTAGAAGCTAGCGCCTACGAGCAGTACTTC. It specifies CASSVEASAYEQYF.